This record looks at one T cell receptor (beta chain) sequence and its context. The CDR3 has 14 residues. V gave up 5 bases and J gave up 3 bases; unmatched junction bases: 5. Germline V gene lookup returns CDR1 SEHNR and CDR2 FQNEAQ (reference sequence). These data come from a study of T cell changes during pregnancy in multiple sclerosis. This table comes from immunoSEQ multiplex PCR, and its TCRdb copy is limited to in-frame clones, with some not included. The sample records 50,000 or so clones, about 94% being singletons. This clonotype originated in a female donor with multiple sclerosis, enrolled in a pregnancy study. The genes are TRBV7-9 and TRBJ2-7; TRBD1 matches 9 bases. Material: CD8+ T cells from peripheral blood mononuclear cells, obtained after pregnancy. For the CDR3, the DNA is TGTGCCAGCAGCCCCACAGGGGGCCACTACGAGCAGTACTTC. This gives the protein CASSPTGGHYEQYF.